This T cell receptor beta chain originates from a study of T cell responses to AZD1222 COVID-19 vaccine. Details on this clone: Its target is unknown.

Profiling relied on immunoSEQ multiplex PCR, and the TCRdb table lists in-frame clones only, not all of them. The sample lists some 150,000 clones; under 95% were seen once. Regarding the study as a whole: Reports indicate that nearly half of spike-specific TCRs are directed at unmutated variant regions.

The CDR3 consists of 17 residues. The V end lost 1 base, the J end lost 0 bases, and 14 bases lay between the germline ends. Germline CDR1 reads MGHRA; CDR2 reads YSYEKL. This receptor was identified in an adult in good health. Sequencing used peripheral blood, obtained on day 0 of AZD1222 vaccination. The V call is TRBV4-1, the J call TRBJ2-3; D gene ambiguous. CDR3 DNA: TGCGCCAGCAGCCAAGGCCCCGCGGCCCAAAGCACAGATACGCAGTATTTT. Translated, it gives CASSQGPAAQSTDTQYF.